This T cell receptor (beta chain) was observed in a study of blood T cells in healthy people across ages. Study-level results: The donors' CMV status was not determined, possibly confounding changes in expanded clonotypes. The diversity estimates, figures obtained from one million T cells, were considered underestimates. Unsorted PBMCs prevented conclusive naive versus antigen-experienced comparison.

V lost 3 bases and J lost 5; bases outside the gene matches: 8. CDR3 size: 14 residues. Germline-derived CDR1 and CDR2 are GTSNPN and SVGIG (reference sequence). This clonotype was recorded many times. Its antigen is as yet unknown. Primed by a sample-barcoded 5' primer and a J-beta primer mix, a second PCR proceeded for about 7 to 11 cycles. TCRdb reanalysed the 5' RACE reads using MiXCR and keeps one entry per CDR3 protein. The sample comprises hundreds of thousands of distinct CDR3 sequences, roughly a quarter of which are singletons, and roughly 3.5% rests with the top ten. The same specimen was also included in a second study, on T cells of mothers and their children. That study adds: Barcodes for each sample and 2-4 random nucleotides were added by the M1S primer used in the second PCR.

The receptor was isolated from a boy aged 2 to 10 in good health. Sequencing was carried out using blood. The chain couples TRBV30 to TRBJ2-3; TRBD2 matches 7 bases. The CDR3 spells CAWRAGRGIDTQYF. CDR3 DNA: TGTGCCTGGAGGGCGGGGAGGGGAATAGATACGCAGTATTTT.